These T cell receptor beta chains were read from a single sample in a study of lymphopenia after photon versus proton radiotherapy. Sequencing used immunoSEQ multiplex PCR; TCRdb keeps in-frame clones, though not all of them. Of tens of thousands of clones in the sample, approximately 91% were seen once. The sequencing used peripheral blood, collected from a patient treated with photon-based radiotherapy. The receptors come from a woman in her 70s with pancreatic cancer. Both conserved end residues are part of each CDR3. The D gene is left open where the match is weak. Only part of the rows carry a size: once, few, many, or a class if the clone is expanded.

d_gene	v_gene	j_gene	abundance	CDR3aa	CDR3nt
.	TRBV27	TRBJ2-7	.	CASSLYSGEGGYEQYF	TGTGCCAGCAGTTTATACTCCGGGGAAGGGGGATACGAGCAGTACTTC
TRBD1	TRBV5-1	TRBJ1-3	.	CASSLEGAGTIYF	TGCGCCAGCAGCTTGGAGGGGGCGGGCACCATATATTTT
TRBD1	TRBV19	TRBJ2-1	.	CASSSGQGALGLFNEQFF	TGTGCCAGTAGTTCCGGACAGGGGGCGCTGGGTTTATTCAATGAGCAGTTCTTC
.	TRBV4-2	TRBJ2-5	.	CASSPDLYGETQYF	TGTGCCAGCAGCCCCGACTTGTATGGTGAGACCCAGTACTTC
.	TRBV7-9	TRBJ1-2	.	CASSLTGTRGNYGYTF	TGTGCCAGCAGTCTAACCGGGACAAGGGGGAACTATGGCTACACCTTC
.	TRBV2	TRBJ2-7	.	CASRIEPSSYEQYF	TGTGCCAGCAGGATAGAGCCTTCCTCCTACGAGCAGTACTTC
.	TRBV19	TRBJ1-3	.	CASGSWGGTIYF	TGTGCCAGTGGATCCTGGGGGGGCACCATATATTTT
.	TRBV28	TRBJ1-5	.	CASSPTGPRQNQNQPQHF	TGTGCCAGCAGTCCTACAGGGCCTCGCCAAAATCAAAATCAGCCCCAGCATTTT
.	TRBV28	TRBJ1-5	.	CASSLWRSNQPQHF	TGTGCCAGCAGTTTATGGAGAAGCAATCAGCCCCAGCATTTT
.	TRBV4-1	TRBJ1-5	.	CASSQDQYSNQPQHF	TGCGCCAGCAGCCAGGATCAGTATAGCAATCAGCCCCAGCATTTT
.	TRBV4-1	TRBJ1-1	.	CASSQSRDLNTEAFF	TGCGCCAGCAGCCAGTCAAGGGACCTGAACACTGAAGCTTTCTTT
TRBD1	TRBV9	TRBJ1-1	.	CASRPQGAAEAFF	TGTGCCAGCAGACCACAGGGGGCCGCTGAAGCTTTCTTT
.	TRBV7-8	TRBJ2-7	few	CASSLFATRSEQYF	TGTGCCAGCAGCTTATTCGCCACAAGAAGCGAGCAGTACTTC
TRBD1	TRBV10-3	TRBJ1-2	.	CAISESGQVHGYTF	TGTGCCATCAGTGAGTCCGGACAGGTCCATGGCTACACCTTC
.	TRBV9	TRBJ2-3	.	CASSVDPSTDTQYF	TGTGCCAGCAGCGTGGACCCTAGCACAGATACGCAGTATTTT
.	TRBV5-1	TRBJ1-1	.	CASSLSDTTEAFF	TGCGCCAGCAGCTTGAGCGACACCACTGAAGCTTTCTTT
.	TRBV28	TRBJ1-2	.	CASSPPGQVIGYTF	TGTGCCAGCAGTCCCCCGGGACAAGTTATAGGCTACACCTTC
.	TRBV29-1	TRBJ1-1	.	CSASFGGGRTEAFF	TGCAGCGCCTCATTCGGGGGAGGCCGCACTGAAGCTTTCTTT
.	TRBV9	TRBJ2-5	.	CASSVDGTKETQYF	TGTGCCAGCAGCGTAGACGGGACCAAAGAGACCCAGTACTTC
.	TRBV28	TRBJ2-7	.	CASSSQGRAYYEQYF	TGTGCCAGCAGCTCCCAGGGCAGGGCCTACTACGAGCAGTACTTC
TRBD2	TRBV16	TRBJ2-3	.	CASSQSKSSGSINTQYF	TGTGCCAGCAGCCAATCGAAGTCTAGCGGGAGCATAAATACGCAGTATTTT
TRBD2	TRBV28	TRBJ2-1	.	CASSNSAGVGVNNEQFF	TGTGCCAGCAGTAATAGCGCGGGAGTAGGGGTGAACAATGAGCAGTTCTTC
.	TRBV6-5	TRBJ1-1	.	CASSYSGSEAFF	TGTGCCAGCAGTTACTCAGGGAGCGAAGCTTTCTTT
.	TRBV14	TRBJ2-2	once	CASSQVSSTGELFF	TGTGCCAGCAGCCAAGTTTCCAGCACCGGGGAGCTGTTTTTT
TRBD1	TRBV5-1	TRBJ2-3	.	CASSLGQGSTDTQYF	TGCGCCAGCAGCCTCGGACAGGGGAGCACAGATACGCAGTATTTT
TRBD2	TRBV9	TRBJ2-5	once	CASSVLVAGETQYF	TGTGCCAGCAGCGTATTGGTAGCGGGAGAGACCCAGTACTTC
.	TRBV11-2	TRBJ1-2	few	CASSHRDGYTF	TGTGCCAGCAGCCACAGGGATGGCTACACCTTC